This is a list of T cell receptor beta chains from one sample in a study of blood T cell repertoires in COVID-19. Here immunoSEQ multiplex PCR was the method, and the copy in TCRdb shows in-frame clones only, minus some. The sample yields 180,000 or so clones, around 82% seen once. The source material was peripheral blood. Receptors originate from a human donor with acute or convalescent COVID-19. The donor label of this sample is uncertain. Each CDR3 is given with its conserved first and last residue. Each record gives: V gene, D gene, clone size, J gene, CDR3 protein, CDR3 DNA. The D gene is left open where the match is weak. Clone size is shown for a subset of rows, as once, few, many or a class of expanded clone.

TRBV6-1	.	.	TRBJ1-5	CASLDRWGQPQHF	TGTGCCAGCCTTGACAGGTGGGGTCAGCCCCAGCATTTT
TRBV2	TRBD1	.	TRBJ2-2	CASRDRTGGPGELFF	TGTGCCAGCAGGGACCGCACAGGGGGCCCTGGGGAGCTGTTTTTT
TRBV27	TRBD2	.	TRBJ2-1	CASSLSSLAGSLSYNEQFF	TGTGCCAGCAGTTTATCGAGTCTAGCGGGGTCCCTATCCTACAATGAGCAGTTCTTC
TRBV7-8	.	.	TRBJ1-2	CASSLVGGTTLRGYTF	TGTGCCAGCAGCTTAGTGGGGGGGACTACCCTCCGGGGCTACACCTTC
TRBV9	TRBD1	.	TRBJ2-7	CASSAGTGGYYEQYF	TGTGCCAGCAGCGCCGGGACAGGGGGCTATTACGAGCAGTACTTC
TRBV28	.	.	TRBJ2-7	CASSSPGIRFYEQYF	TGTGCCAGCAGTTCCCCCGGGATAAGGTTTTACGAGCAGTACTTC
TRBV6-5	.	.	TRBJ1-1	CASRQNINTEAFF	TGTGCCAGCAGGCAGAATATTAACACTGAAGCTTTCTTT
TRBV7-2	TRBD1	.	TRBJ1-2	CASSLGTGANYGYTF	TGTGCCAGCAGCTTAGGCACAGGGGCTAACTATGGCTACACCTTC
TRBV11-2	.	.	TRBJ2-5	CASSQGHHKETQYF	TGTGCCAGCAGCCAGGGACACCACAAAGAGACCCAGTACTTC
TRBV6-5	TRBD1	.	TRBJ2-7	CASKMDRSDSYEQYF	TGTGCCAGCAAGATGGACAGGAGTGACTCCTACGAGCAGTACTTC
TRBV15	.	.	TRBJ1-5	CATSRDSGLWGNQPQHF	TGTGCCACCAGCAGAGATTCAGGGTTATGGGGCAATCAGCCCCAGCATTTT
TRBV27	.	.	TRBJ1-1	CASKETANTEAFF	TGTGCCAGCAAGGAGACGGCGAACACTGAAGCTTTCTTT
TRBV29-1	TRBD1	once	TRBJ2-1	CSVGQGSSYNEQFF	TGCAGCGTTGGACAGGGATCGTCCTACAATGAGCAGTTCTTC
TRBV27	TRBD1	.	TRBJ2-7	CASSLGDRLYEQYF	TGTGCCAGCAGTTTAGGGGACAGGCTTTACGAGCAGTACTTC
TRBV27	.	.	TRBJ2-7	CASSWAGATYEQYF	TGTGCCAGCAGTTGGGCAGGGGCCACCTACGAGCAGTACTTC
TRBV11-3	.	.	TRBJ2-3	CASSSPVTDTQYF	TGTGCCAGCAGCTCCCCGGTCACAGATACGCAGTATTTT
TRBV15	.	.	TRBJ2-7	CATSRDVQDEQYF	TGTGCCACCAGCAGAGATGTCCAGGACGAGCAGTACTTC